This T cell receptor (beta chain) is from a study of cytomegalovirus exposure and HLA in healthy donors. Turning to this clone: Its specificity is unknown.

This CDR3 contains 14 residues. The PCR made use of 60 Vbeta and 13 Jbeta primers. In the source study's methods: Later analysis identified 65 million to 80 million unique TCR beta chains, around 10 million shared. Profiling relied on immunoSEQ multiplex PCR, and the TCRdb table lists in-frame clones only, not all of them. The DNA was the basis for D and trimming; V, J and clone size are from that table. The data contain around 98,000 clones, about three quarters of them singletons. Findings and limits, study-wide: Many donors carried some public TCRs, although rarity characterized most TCR sequences. Excluded were some V segments that proved indistinguishable, including TRBV6-2 and TRBV6-3. TCR beta V segments were, for the most part, productive about 87% or about 30% of the time in an earlier analysis.

The chain carries TRBV21-1 and TRBJ1-5. TRBV21-1 is listed as a pseudogene. This receptor was taken from a middle-aged man in good health and CMV-seronegative. Sequencing input: PBMCs. CDR3 in DNA: TGTGCCAGCAGGCTATTCGCCAACAATCAGCCCCAGCATTTT. This gives the protein CASRLFANNQPQHF.